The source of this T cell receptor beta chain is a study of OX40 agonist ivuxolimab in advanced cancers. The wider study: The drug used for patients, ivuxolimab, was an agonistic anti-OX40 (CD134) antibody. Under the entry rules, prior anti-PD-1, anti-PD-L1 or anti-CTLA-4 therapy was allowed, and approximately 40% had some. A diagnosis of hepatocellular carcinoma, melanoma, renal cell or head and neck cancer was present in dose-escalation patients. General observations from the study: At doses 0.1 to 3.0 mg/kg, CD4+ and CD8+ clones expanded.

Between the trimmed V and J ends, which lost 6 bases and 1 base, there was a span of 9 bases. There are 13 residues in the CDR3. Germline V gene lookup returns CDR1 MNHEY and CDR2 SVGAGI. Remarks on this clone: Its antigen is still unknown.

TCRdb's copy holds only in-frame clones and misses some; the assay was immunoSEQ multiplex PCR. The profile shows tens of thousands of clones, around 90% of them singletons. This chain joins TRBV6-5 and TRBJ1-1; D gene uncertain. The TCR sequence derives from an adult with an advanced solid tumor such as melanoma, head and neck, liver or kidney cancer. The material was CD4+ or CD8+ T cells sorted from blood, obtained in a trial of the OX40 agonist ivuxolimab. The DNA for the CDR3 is TGTGCCAGCAGGTCGGTTGGGAACACTGAAGCTTTCTTT. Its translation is CASRSVGNTEAFF.